A selection of T cell receptor beta chains follows, all from one sample in a study of beta chain features in type 1 diabetes. Sequenced by immunoSEQ multiplex PCR; TCRdb stores in-frame clones only, minus some. The data hold 600,000 to 700,000 clones, with about an eighth observed a single time. Sample: naive CD4+ T cells from blood. These receptor sequences come from a man younger than 35 with type 1 diabetes. Both conserved end residues are part of each CDR3. D genes are given only for firm matches. Clone size, where shown, is once, few, many, or a class for clones that have expanded.

size	J	V	D	DNA	CDR3
.	TRBJ2-3	TRBV28	TRBD2	TGTGCCAGCAGTCCCGGGACTAGCGGGGGATCTAGCACAGATACGCAGTATTTT	CASSPGTSGGSSTDTQYF
.	TRBJ2-2	TRBV29-1	.	TGCAGCGTTGGAGGGGGAAACACCGGGGAGCTGTTTTTT	CSVGGGNTGELFF
few	TRBJ2-6	TRBV5-6	.	TGTGCCAGCAGCTTGACAGCCTCTGGGGCCAACGTCCTGACTTTC	CASSLTASGANVLTF
.	TRBJ1-6	TRBV4-2	TRBD1	TGTGCCAGCAGCCAAGAGGACAGGGGCTGGGGTTCACCCCTCCACTTT	CASSQEDRGWGSPLHF
.	TRBJ1-2	TRBV5-1	TRBD1	TGCGCCAGCAGCGTGACAGGGGAAGACTATGGCTACACCTTC	CASSVTGEDYGYTF
few	TRBJ2-5	TRBV4-1	.	TGCGCCAGCAGCCAAGTAGGAAGGAGCGCGGGGCAAGAGACCCAGTACTTC	CASSQVGRSAGQETQYF
few	TRBJ1-4	TRBV7-2	.	TGTGCCAGCAGCTCCCCGGGGGTGGTTAATGAAAAACTGTTTTTT	CASSSPGVVNEKLFF
few	TRBJ2-2	TRBV7-9	.	TGTGCCAGCAGCTTACCCTGGAGGGGGGACACCGGGGAGCTGTTTTTT	CASSLPWRGDTGELFF
.	TRBJ2-7	TRBV30	.	TGTGCCTGGACCGAAAGCTCCTACGAGCAGTACTTC	CAWTESSYEQYF
few	TRBJ2-7	TRBV5-1	.	TGCGCCAGCAGTTTAGCCCCGATGGATAGCTACGAGCAGTACTTC	CASSLAPMDSYEQYF
.	TRBJ2-3	TRBV29-1	.	TGCAGCGGACAGGAGACTAGGACAGATACGCAGTATTTT	CSGQETRTDTQYF
.	TRBJ1-1	TRBV6-4	TRBD1	TGTGCCAGCAGGGGACAGGGTGACGTAGCTTTCTTT	CASRGQGDVAFF
few	TRBJ1-5	TRBV29-1	.	TGCAGCGTTGGAGTCTCAGGGGGCAATCAGCCCCAGCATTTT	CSVGVSGGNQPQHF
.	TRBJ1-4	TRBV20-1	.	TGCAGTGCTCCAGATAATGAAAAACTGTTTTTT	CSAPDNEKLFF
few	TRBJ2-2	TRBV9	.	TGTGCCAGCAGCGCCGGGGGATACACCGGGGAGCTGTTTTTT	CASSAGGYTGELFF
.	TRBJ1-1	TRBV6-6	.	TGTGCCAGCAGCAGGAACACTGAAGCTTTCTTT	CASSRNTEAFF
.	TRBJ2-1	TRBV5-1	.	TGCGCCAGCAGCTTGGGAGGGTTCTCCTACAATGAGCAGTTCTTC	CASSLGGFSYNEQFF
.	TRBJ2-7	TRBV7-2	.	TGTGCCAGCAGCTTAGGGGCAGGTTTTTACCACGAGCAGTACTTC	CASSLGAGFYHEQYF
.	TRBJ1-2	TRBV5-1	.	TGCGCCAGCAGCTTAGGACAATTCCTAAACTATGGCTACACCTTC	CASSLGQFLNYGYTF
.	TRBJ2-5	TRBV30	TRBD2	TGTGCCTGGAGTGTACGCGGGGGAGAGACCCAGTACTTC	CAWSVRGGETQYF
few	TRBJ1-5	TRBV10-3	TRBD1	TGTGCCATCAGTGAGTCGTCTACAGGGGCCTACCCCCAGCATTTT	CAISESSTGAYPQHF
.	TRBJ1-6	TRBV9	TRBD1	TGTGCCAGCAGCTTAGCCCTTGGGACAGGGGCAAGTTCACCCCTCCACTTT	CASSLALGTGASSPLHF
few	TRBJ1-2	TRBV28	.	TGTGCCAGCAGGCCTCGACAGTATGGCTACACCTTC	CASRPRQYGYTF
.	TRBJ2-3	TRBV2	TRBD2	TGTGCCAGCAGTTACTCTAGCGGGGGGGCAGATACGCAGTATTTT	CASSYSSGGADTQYF
many	TRBJ2-7	TRBV10-3	.	TGTGCCATCAGTGAGTCAGGGATAGGCTCCTACGAGCAGTACTTC	CAISESGIGSYEQYF
few	TRBJ1-1	TRBV9	.	TGTGCCAGCAGCGTAGATTACGCGAACACTGAAGCTTTCTTT	CASSVDYANTEAFF
.	TRBJ1-3	TRBV25-1	.	TGTGCCAGCAGTGTCACATTCGACACCATATATTTT	CASSVTFDTIYF
.	TRBJ2-1	TRBV7-2	.	TGTGCCAGCAGCGTTACAGGGTCCCACAATGAGCAGTTCTTC	CASSVTGSHNEQFF
few	TRBJ2-1	TRBV28	.	TGTGCCAGCAGTTTCGAGAACCGCTACAATGAGCAGTTCTTC	CASSFENRYNEQFF
.	TRBJ2-3	TRBV6-5	TRBD2	TGTGCCGCAGCTGGGACTAGAAGAGATACGCAGTATTTT	CAAAGTRRDTQYF
.	TRBJ1-5	TRBV7-2	TRBD1	TGTGCCAGCAGCTCTCGACAGGGGAATCAGCCCCAGCATTTT	CASSSRQGNQPQHF
.	TRBJ2-7	TRBV7-8	TRBD1	TGTGCCAGCAGCTTACGCCGGGACAGGGACTACGAGCAGTACTTC	CASSLRRDRDYEQYF
.	TRBJ1-4	TRBV18	.	TGTGCCAGCTCACCGGTCGACGGGGAAAAACTGTTTTTT	CASSPVDGEKLFF
.	TRBJ1-5	TRBV30	.	TGTGCCTGGAGTGTACCCCCGTACGGGGGGAGCAATCAGCCCCAGCATTTT	CAWSVPPYGGSNQPQHF
few	TRBJ2-5	TRBV19	.	TGTGCCTCTCGGGACTCGGAGACCCAGTACTTC	CASRDSETQYF
.	TRBJ2-1	TRBV10-3	TRBD2	TGTGCCATCAGTGAGTCGGTTAGCGGGGACTACAATGAGCAGTTCTTC	CAISESVSGDYNEQFF
.	TRBJ2-1	TRBV4-1	TRBD2	TGCGCCAGCAGCCTGATGGGCGCGGGGGGCGCCTACAATGAGCAGTTCTTC	CASSLMGAGGAYNEQFF
few	TRBJ2-1	TRBV30	TRBD2	TGTGCCTGGAGGCTAGCGGGGGCGAATGAGCAGTTCTTC	CAWRLAGANEQFF
.	TRBJ2-3	TRBV4-1	.	TGCGCCAGCAGCCAAGCAGGCGGACCTAGCACAGATACGCAGTATTTT	CASSQAGGPSTDTQYF
.	TRBJ1-1	TRBV6-5	TRBD1	TGTGCCAGCAGAACGGGACAGGAACCGGGTAGAGCTTTCTTT	CASRTGQEPGRAFF
few	TRBJ2-1	TRBV7-2	.	TGTGCCAGCAGCTTAGCACCCCTACTATCGGGCAATGAGCAGTTCTTC	CASSLAPLLSGNEQFF
.	TRBJ2-2	TRBV5-6	TRBD1	TGTGCCAGCAGCCTGGGCAGGACAGGGATCGCCGGGGAGCTGTTTTTT	CASSLGRTGIAGELFF
.	TRBJ2-3	TRBV5-1	.	TGCGCCAGCAGTTCACAGGGCACAGATACGCAGTATTTT	CASSSQGTDTQYF
few	TRBJ2-5	TRBV12-5	.	TGTGCTAGCGCCCGGGACGCAGGGTCCGTCTACTTC	CASARDAGSVYF
.	TRBJ2-1	TRBV7-3	.	TGTGCCAGCAGCTCGGACACTGAGCAGTTCTTC	CASSSDTEQFF
.	TRBJ1-2	TRBV5-4	.	TGTGCCAGCAGCTTGCGAGGGCAGGGCTACGGCTACACCTTC	CASSLRGQGYGYTF
.	TRBJ1-4	TRBV2	TRBD1	TGTGCCAGCAGTGAAGCGCAGGGGGCGCGTAATGAAAAACTGTTTTTT	CASSEAQGARNEKLFF
few	TRBJ2-5	TRBV4-1	TRBD1	TGCGCCAGCAGCCAAGATTTCGGACAGGGGGCTATTGAGACCCAGTACTTC	CASSQDFGQGAIETQYF
few	TRBJ2-7	TRBV28	.	TGTGCCAGCAGAGGGCGGGGGGACAGGGTGTACGAGCAGTACTTC	CASRGRGDRVYEQYF